This T cell receptor (beta chain) is from a study of shared clonotypes between healthy human individuals. CDR3 length: 13 amino acids. In germline, CDR1 is MDHEN, CDR2 SYDVKM. V shed 8 bases and J shed 2 bases, with 10 bases lying between them. This clone was counted once. Other nucleotide sequences in the sample specify the same CDR3. The protocol was immunoSEQ multiplex PCR, while the TCRdb copy is restricted to in-frame clones and leaves out a portion. This sample has 2.5 million or so clones, with 90% to 95% found just once. This clonotype originated in a man aged 18 to 29 in good health. The sequenced sample consisted of naive CD4+ T cells sorted from blood. The subset was: CD45RA+ positively selected. The chain has TRBV28 and TRBJ2-1, with D possibly called TRBD1 or TRBD2 (5 bases each). CDR3 region: CASGQGAYNEQFF. CDR3 coding DNA: TGTGCCAGCGGGCAGGGAGCCTACAATGAGCAGTTCTTC.